What follows are 26 T cell receptor beta chains derived from one specimen sequenced in a study of T cells in Graves' hyperthyroidism and ophthalmopathy. Template material for amplifying TCR beta CDR3 regions consisted of RNA transcripts. A set of HTBI primers served as the primers for a first-round RT-PCR of the TCR CDR3. TCRdb re-called the multiplex PCR reads through MiXCR, storing one row per CDR3 protein. The table records around 500,000 distinct CDR3 sequences, approximately 16% of them present only once. The sample comprised blood. These receptors originate from a woman aged 30 to 39 with Graves' ophthalmopathy.

In this sample, this clonotype turned up many times. CDR3 bases: TGTGCCACATCAGACCACAGGGGCTCTGAAGCTTTCTTT. Its translation is CATSDHRGSEAFF. The chain links TRBV6-1 to TRBJ1-1; 7 positions agree with TRBD1. J gave up 6 bases and V 10 bases, and 11 bases lay outside the gene matches. CDR1 and CDR2 (germline): MNHNS, SASEGT. The CDR3 extends over 13 amino acids.

In this sample, this clonotype turned up a few times. V gene TRBV12-3 or TRBV12-4 combines with J gene TRBJ2-3, with TRBD2 matching 9 bases. CDR3 size: 14 residues. V dropped 7 bases and J dropped 4; count of bases not matched to a gene: 6. The CDR3 DNA reads as TGTGCCAGCAACCTAGCGGGAAGCGCAGATACGCAGTATTTT. Encoded protein: CASNLAGSADTQYF.

This clonotype was detected ten times or more. The CDR3 nucleotides read TGCGCCAGCAGCTTGGGAGGCGGCGGGGGCACTGAAGCTTTCTTT. It translates to CASSLGGGGGTEAFF. V is TRBV5-1 and J is TRBJ1-1, with D perhaps TRBD1 (5 bases). The CDR3 sequence is 15 residues long. Germline CDR1 SGHRS, CDR2 YFSETQ. Trimming took off 0 bases at V and 4 bases at J, with 13 bases between the two ends. The whole variable domain, remainder taken from reference TRBV5-1 and TRBJ1-1, is KAGVTQTPRYLIKTRGQQVTLSCSPISGHRSVSWYQQTPGQGLQFLFEYFSETQRNKGNFPGRFSGRQFSNSRSEMNVSTLELGDSALYLCASSLGGGGGTEAFFGQGTRLTVV.

The table lists this clonotype with many counts. The rearrangement links TRBV20-1 to TRBJ2-7, with a possible D match to TRBD2 (6 bases). The CDR3 is 15 residues long. Germline V gene sequence: CDR1 DFQATT, CDR2 SNEGSKA (reference sequence). V shed 7 bases and J shed 3 bases, with 22 bases lying between them. Here the CDR3 DNA reads TGCAGTGGTCAGCCGGGATCGGGAGTCGTCTACGAGCAGTACTTC. Its protein product is CSGQPGSGVVYEQYF.

With respect to this clonotype: A much larger clonotype is one base distant, so this may be a read error. Here the CDR3 omits its conserved ending phenylalanine or tryptophan, so a read error is the likely source. The chain recombines TRBV12-3 or TRBV12-4 with TRBJ1-1, with 10 bases identical to TRBD1. The junction had 14 bases not matched to a gene; V was cut back by 3 bases and J by 1 base. The CDR3 length is 19 residues. This chain's CDR3 is CASSFPFGRGQGTNTEAFL. In DNA, the CDR3 is TGTGCCAGCAGTTTTCCCTTCGGCAGGGGACAGGGGACGAACACTGAAGCTTTCCTT.

This clonotype was seen only a few times. Given the absence of the conserved phenylalanine or tryptophan at the CDR3 end, a read error is likely. V gene TRBV6-9 combines with J gene TRBJ2-1; 8 bases fit TRBD2. This CDR3 has 20 residues. Germline-derived CDR1 and CDR2 are MNHGY and SVAAGI. V was pared by 3 bases and J by 0 bases, with 16 bases of the junction left unmatched. This CDR3 reads CASSYARRGGGHSSYNEQFL. The DNA of the CDR3 is TGTGCCAGCAGTTACGCCCGCAGGGGCGGGGGGCATAGCTCCTACAATGAGCAGTTCCTC.

The gene calls are TRBV6-1 and TRBJ1-1; D gene ambiguous. CDR1 and CDR2 from the germline V gene are MNHNS and SASEGT. The CDR3 length is 16 residues. Trimming shortened V by 4 bases and J by 0 bases, and 15 bases separated the two germline ends. The CDR3 loop reads CASSAWTGSLNTEAFF. CDR3 bases: TGTGCCAGCAGTGCCTGGACGGGCAGCTTGAACACTGAAGCTTTCTTT.

The chain is built from TRBV7-2 and TRBJ2-7, with D uncertain. Per the germline V gene, CDR1 is SGHTA and CDR2 is FQGNSA. Trimming cost V 5 bases and J 1 base, with 12 bases left between them. CDR3 length: 14 residues. The CDR3 reads CASSPWTESYEQYF. CDR3 nucleotides: TGTGCCAGCAGCCCATGGACGGAGTCCTACGAGCAGTACTTC.

This clonotype was seen many times. The chain is built from TRBV3-1 and TRBJ2-3; 7 positions match TRBD2. The V gene's germline CDR1 is LGHDT and CDR2 YNNKEL (reference sequence). The CDR3 has 16 residues. The ends lost 1 base at V and 2 bases at J; junction bases unmatched: 6. The CDR3 region is CASSQVAGGVTDTQYF. The CDR3 DNA follows: TGTGCCAGCAGCCAAGTAGCGGGCGGGGTCACAGATACGCAGTATTTT.

Notes on this clonotype: Sequence at one end of the junction differs from germline and may be a read error. The gene calls are TRBV27 and TRBJ1-2; D is uncertain. This CDR3 spans 15 amino acids. The germline CDR1 and CDR2 sequences are MNHEY and SMNVEV (reference sequence). The DNA for the CDR3 is TGTGCCAGCAGTTTATCACCCCGCAAGTTCTATGACTACACCTTC. Amino acid sequence: CASSLSPRKFYDYTF.

The CDR3 DNA reads TGCAGTGCTAGTGCCGGGAACTACGAGCAGTACTTC. It yields the protein CSASAGNYEQYF. V usage is TRBV20-1 and J usage is TRBJ2-7, with D perhaps TRBD2 (5 bases). The germline CDR1 and CDR2 sequences are DFQATT and SNEGSKA (reference sequence). The CDR3 contains 12 residues. With 3 bases removed from V and 3 bases from J, the gap between germline ends came to 9 bases.

This clonotype was picked up many times. The V and J genes are TRBV18 and TRBJ2-1; TRBD2 matches at 11 bases. Germline CDR1 reads KGHSH; CDR2 reads LQKENI. CDR3 length equals 17 residues. V was clipped by 4 bases and J by 3 bases; unmatched bases: 8. Written as DNA, the CDR3 is TGTGCCAGCTCACTCCGACTAGCGGGAACCAACTACAATGAGCAGTTCTTC. The encoded protein is CASSLRLAGTNYNEQFF.

This chain uses TRBV4-2 with TRBJ2-2, with D possibly being TRBD1 (5 bases). The CDR3 extends over 15 amino acids. The V gene lost 0 bases and the J gene lost 6 bases, with 11 bases spanning the gap. Germline-derived CDR1 and CDR2 are LGHNA and YNFKEQ. The CDR3 sequence is CASSQELRGAGELFF. The CDR3 region has the DNA TGTGCCAGCAGCCAAGAGCTTAGGGGCGCCGGGGAGCTGTTTTTT.

The chain links TRBV4-1 to TRBJ2-7; the match to TRBD2 covers 12 bases. Trimming cost V 4 bases and J 5 bases; bases outside gene matches: 15. Germline CDR1 reads MGHRA; CDR2 reads YSYEKL. CDR3 length equals 18 residues. In DNA form, the CDR3 reads TGCGCCAGCAGCCCGATAGTAACTAGCGGGAGGAGACGGGACGAGCAGTACTTC. Protein product: CASSPIVTSGRRRDEQYF.

On this clonotype itself: A much larger clone sits a single nucleotide away, making a read error possible. This chain uses TRBV27 with TRBJ1-1; D is undetermined. The CDR3 covers 17 residues. CDR1 MNHEY and CDR2 SMNVEV come from the germline V gene (reference sequence). DNA for the CDR3: TGTGCCAGCAGTTTATACCCAAACGTCGGAGCGAACACTGGAGCTTTCTTT. Translating it yields CASSLYPNVGANTGAFF.

V is TRBV12-3 or TRBV12-4 and J is TRBJ2-4; D is perhaps TRBD2 (6 bases). This CDR3 spans 14 amino acids. Trimming left V 3 bases short and J 3 bases short, with 9 bases between. This CDR3 is CASSLSGGKNIQYF. As DNA, the CDR3 is TGTGCCAGCAGTTTGTCCGGGGGCAAAAACATTCAGTACTTC.

This clonotype has a count of ten or more. The chain couples TRBV7-2 to TRBJ2-1; 8 bases line up with TRBD2. Trimming cost V 4 bases and J 8 bases; bases outside gene matches: 7. CDR1 and CDR2 (germline): SGHTA, FQGNSA. This CDR3 spans 14 amino acids. The CDR3 protein is CASSSGLVVDEQFF. Here the CDR3 DNA reads TGTGCCAGCAGCTCGGGACTAGTTGTAGATGAGCAGTTCTTC.

The genes are TRBV4-3 and TRBJ2-5; TRBD1 might be the D (7 bases). V gave up 1 base and J gave up 1 base, with 10 bases separating them. CDR1 is LGHNA, CDR2 YSLEER, per germline. There are 15 residues in the CDR3. The CDR3 DNA reads as TGCGCCAGCAGCCAAGGCGGGACAGTCCAAGAGACCCAGTACTTC. Translation gives CASSQGGTVQETQYF.

As concerns this clonotype: A read error may produce the germline difference seen at one junction end. The V gene is TRBV7-9, the J gene TRBJ2-7; TRBD1 is a possible D gene (6 bases). The CDR3 spans 13 residues. Germline V gene data show CDR1 as SEHNR and CDR2 as FQNEAQ (reference sequence). In nucleotides, the CDR3 is TGTGCCAGCAGCATCGGGACACTCTACGAGCTGTACTTC. Translated: CASSIGTLYELYF. The full variable domain, completed using reference TRBV7-9 and TRBJ2-7, is DTGVSQNPRHKITKRGQNVTFRCDPISEHNRLYWYRQTLGQGPEFLTYFQNEAQLEKSRLLSDRFSAERPKGSFSTLEIQRTEQGDSAMYLCASSIGTLYELYFGPGTRLTVT.

The chain employs TRBV7-3 and TRBJ2-2; D is perhaps TRBD2 (6 bases). This CDR3 spans 18 amino acids. The germline V gene has CDR1 SGHTA and CDR2 FQGTGA. Trimming took 5 bases from V and 5 from J, leaving 24 bases between them. The CDR3 DNA sequence: TGTGCCAGCAGCCGAGAACTCGGGCCTCGGGGGTGGACCGGGGAGCTGTTTTTT. Its translation: CASSRELGPRGWTGELFF.

About this clonotype: This could be a read error, since a much larger clone is one nucleotide away. The missing conserved phenylalanine or tryptophan at the end of this CDR3 makes a read error likely. The chain joins TRBV11-2 to TRBJ2-3, with TRBD1 as a possible D gene (6 bases). V was trimmed by 0 bases and J by 2 bases, leaving 9 bases between them. The CDR3 loop spans 15 amino acids. Germline V gene data show CDR1 as SGHAT and CDR2 as FQNNGV. CDR3 coding DNA: TGTGCCAGCAGCTTAGAACAGGGTGACACAGATACGCAGTATATT. Translating gives CASSLEQGDTDTQYI.

Ten or more counts support this clonotype. The chain carries TRBV2 and TRBJ1-1, with D possibly being TRBD1 (5 bases). Trimming shortened V by 6 bases and J by 5 bases, and 16 bases separated the two germline ends. Germline CDR1 SNHLY, CDR2 FYNNEI. The CDR3 is made up of 14 amino acids. CDR3 DNA: TGTGCCAGCAGGATCACCGGGGGACGGACTGAAGCTTTCTTT. Protein product: CASRITGGRTEAFF.

This clonotype showed up many times. V usage is TRBV18 and J usage is TRBJ2-7; D may be TRBD1 (6 bases). From germline, CDR1 is KGHSH and CDR2 LQKENI. The CDR3 spans 15 residues. Trimming left V 1 base short and J 2 bases short, with 12 bases between. CDR3 nucleotides: TGTGCCAGCTCACCACAATCCCAGGGGCCCTACGAGCAGTACTTC. Translating it yields CASSPQSQGPYEQYF.

This clonotype was seen repeatedly, ten times or more. The J gene is TRBJ1-1, the V gene TRBV12-3 or TRBV12-4, with a weak D call TRBD1 (6 bases). CDR3 length equals 14 residues. The germline V and J ends were trimmed by 2 bases and 5 bases, with 12 bases remaining between them. CDR3 bases: TGTGCCAGCAGTTTAACGGGGGCTAGGACTGAAGCTTTCTTT. This encodes CASSLTGARTEAFF.

The chain combines TRBV12-3 or TRBV12-4 with TRBJ2-5; 8 bases agree with TRBD1. Trimming cost V 5 bases and J 1 base; bases outside gene matches: 3. The CDR3 is 14 amino acids. This CDR3 is CASSMGQAQETQYF. CDR3 bases: TGTGCCAGCAGTATGGGACAGGCCCAAGAGACCCAGTACTTC.

The table lists this clonotype with many counts. Here the CDR3 DNA reads TGCAGTGCTCTTTACTCGACAGGGGGCTACGAGCAGTACTTC. Protein product: CSALYSTGGYEQYF. The chain carries TRBV20-1 and TRBJ2-7, with 9 bases identical to TRBD1. The CDR3 runs 14 residues. Germline lookup yields CDR1 DFQATT and CDR2 SNEGSKA (reference sequence). V lost 5 bases and J lost 3; bases outside the gene matches: 8.